The present T cell receptor (beta chain) was sequenced within a study of T cell clonotyping in hematopoietic cell transplantation. At the level of the study: Cytoreduction preceded collection of pretransplant recipient samples.

Data came from immunoSEQ multiplex PCR; TCRdb stores just in-frame clones and leaves some out. The sample lists 29,000 or so clones, about three quarters seen once, with less than 7.5% in the top ten. Time point specified: recipient sample about 28 days before transplant, after cytoreduction. Samples: about 28 days before transplant, then days 30, 100 and 180 after. J lost 0 bases, V lost 4 bases, and 2 bases had no gene match. The CDR3 spans 14 residues. Germline V CDR1 and CDR2: SGHDT, YYEEEE. This clone appeared a single time. Its antigen is currently unknown. Broader study findings: At the given depth, recipient repertoires were over 95% de novo clonotypes. CD4 and CD8 repertoire contributions could not be separated without sorting.

The clonotype comes from a woman under 40 with chronic myeloid leukemia. Some clones in this sample may be carry-over from other donors' samples. V is TRBV5-6 and J is TRBJ2-5, with 8 bases identical to TRBD2. The starting material was peripheral blood mononuclear cells, obtained before stem cell transplant. The CDR3 loop is CASSRGGYQETQYF. CDR3 nucleotide sequence: TGTGCCAGCAGCCGGGGGGGGTACCAAGAGACCCAGTACTTC. The variable domain in full, with the rest retrieved from reference TRBV5-6 and TRBJ2-5, is DAGVTQSPTHLIKTRGQQVTLRCSPKSGHDTVSWYQQALGQGPQFIFQYYEEEERQRGNFPDRFSGHQFPNYSSELNVNALLLGDSALYLCASSRGGYQETQYFGPGTRLLVL.